The rows below give T cell receptor beta chains drawn from one sample of a study of blood T cell repertoires in COVID-19. Some clones are missing from TCRdb's copy, which holds only in-frame ones; the method was immunoSEQ multiplex PCR. The sample consists of 120,000 to 150,000 clones, roughly 85% of them appearing once. Specimen: peripheral blood. All receptors come from a man in his sixties with acute or convalescent COVID-19. The CDR3 runs from the conserved cysteine through the conserved F or W. A D gene is named only where the DNA matches it firmly. Size values are once, few and many counts, or a class for expanded clones, and some rows have none.

>TRBV7-6|-|-|TRBJ1-1
CASSLRNRASGNTEAFF
TGTGCCAGCAGCTTAAGAAACCGGGCCTCGGGAAACACTGAAGCTTTCTTT
>TRBV7-9|-|-|TRBJ1-5
CASSFDSGNQPQHF
TGTGCCAGCAGCTTCGACAGTGGGAATCAGCCCCAGCATTTT
>TRBV5-1|-|-|TRBJ2-1
CASIQQGYNEQFF
TGCGCCAGCATACAGCAGGGGTACAATGAGCAGTTCTTC
>TRBV6-5|-|TRBD2|TRBJ2-5
CASSRTSGDQETQYF
TGTGCCAGCAGCCGGACTAGCGGGGATCAAGAGACCCAGTACTTC
>TRBV18|-|-|TRBJ1-5
CASSPAAGQPQHF
TGTGCCAGCTCACCAGCGGCGGGGCAGCCCCAGCATTTT
>TRBV19|-|-|TRBJ1-4
CASSIGQGGEKLFF
TGTGCCAGTAGTATTGGGCAGGGAGGCGAAAAACTGTTTTTT
>TRBV3-1/TRBV3-2|-|TRBD1|TRBJ2-6
CASSKITGTGSVSGANVLTF
TGTGCCAGCAGCAAAATTACCGGGACAGGGTCCGTTTCTGGGGCCAACGTCCTGACTTTC
>TRBV28|-|-|TRBJ2-3
CASSWRQVTDTQYF
TGTGCCAGCAGTTGGCGACAGGTCACAGATACGCAGTATTTT
>TRBV3-1/TRBV3-2|-|-|TRBJ2-7
CASSQDMRKSGVHEQYF
TGTGCCAGCAGCCAAGATATGCGTAAATCGGGAGTGCACGAGCAGTACTTC
>TRBV9|-|TRBD1|TRBJ1-4
CASSPRDRVGLGELFF
TGTGCCAGCAGCCCCCGGGACAGGGTTGGGCTTGGGGAACTGTTTTTT
>TRBV6-2/TRBV6-3|-|TRBD1|TRBJ2-5
CASSYSGTGSLETQYF
TGTGCCAGCAGTTACTCAGGGACAGGGAGTTTAGAGACCCAGTACTTC
>TRBV11-3|-|TRBD1|TRBJ2-1
CASSPPPGQGYNEQFF
TGTGCCAGCAGCCCCCCACCGGGACAGGGGTACAATGAGCAGTTCTTC
>TRBV5-1|-|TRBD1|TRBJ1-4
CASSLGTGKEKLFF
TGCGCCAGCAGCTTGGGGACAGGGAAAGAAAAACTGTTTTTT
>TRBV9|-|-|TRBJ1-1
CASGGAHTEAFF
TGTGCCAGCGGCGGGGCTCACACTGAAGCTTTCTTT
>TRBV11-2|-|TRBD1|TRBJ1-2
CASSLQQGGNGYTF
TGTGCCAGCAGCTTACAACAGGGGGGGAATGGCTACACCTTC
>TRBV7-2|few|TRBD1|TRBJ1-2
CASIGQGADGYTF
TGTGCCAGCATCGGACAGGGGGCGGATGGCTACACCTTC
>TRBV3-1/TRBV3-2|once|-|TRBJ2-2
CATRQHTGELFF
TGTGCCACCCGACAGCACACCGGGGAGCTGTTTTTT
>TRBV30|-|-|TRBJ1-2
CAWSRRERGYTF
TGTGCCTGGAGTCGGAGGGAGCGGGGCTACACCTTC
>TRBV5-8|-|TRBD2|TRBJ2-1
CASSHRLAGNNEQFF
TGTGCCAGCAGCCACCGACTAGCGGGAAACAATGAGCAGTTCTTC
>TRBV6-5|-|-|TRBJ2-7
CASSSVPGPYEQYF
TGTGCCAGCAGTTCAGTCCCAGGCCCCTACGAGCAGTACTTC
>TRBV6-4|-|TRBD2|TRBJ2-3
CASSAGLGSTDTQYF
TGTGCCAGCAGTGCCGGACTAGGTAGCACAGATACGCAGTATTTT
>TRBV24-1|-|-|TRBJ1-1
CATSDHPLKGGGAFF
TGTGCCACCAGTGACCACCCCCTGAAGGGAGGGGGTGCTTTCTTT
>TRBV6-2/TRBV6-3|few|-|TRBJ1-5
CASSYSVDQPQHF
TGTGCCAGCAGTTACTCGGTAGATCAGCCCCAGCATTTT
>TRBV24-1|-|TRBD2|TRBJ2-2
CATSDFRTSLHPGELFF
TGTGCCACCAGTGATTTCCGGACTAGCCTCCATCCCGGGGAGCTGTTTTTT
>TRBV7-9|few|-|TRBJ1-4
CASSPYEKLFF
TGTGCCAGCAGCCCCTATGAAAAACTGTTTTTT
>TRBV28|-|-|TRBJ2-7
CASSFGGTTYEQYF
TGTGCCAGCAGTTTTGGGGGGACGACCTACGAGCAGTACTTC
>TRBV30|-|-|TRBJ1-2
CACSHDEGGYTF
TGTGCCTGTTCCCACGACGAGGGAGGCTACACCTTC
>TRBV7-3|-|TRBD2|TRBJ2-2
CASSARLAGGSGELFF
TGTGCCAGCAGCGCCCGACTAGCGGGAGGTAGCGGGGAGCTGTTTTTT
>TRBV7-2|-|TRBD2|TRBJ2-5
CASSSGLAGQETQYF
TGTGCCAGCAGCTCGGGACTAGCGGGACAAGAGACCCAGTACTTC
>TRBV27|-|TRBD1|TRBJ2-2
CASRPQGPRNTGELFF
TGTGCCAGCCGACCACAGGGGCCCCGTAACACCGGGGAGCTGTTTTTT
>TRBV6-5|-|-|TRBJ2-7
CASSYSHGSSYEQYF
TGTGCCAGCAGTTACTCCCACGGTTCTTCCTACGAGCAGTACTTC
>TRBV18|-|-|TRBJ2-2
CASSEVVANTGELFF
TGTGCCAGCTCAGAGGTGGTGGCTAACACCGGGGAGCTGTTTTTT
>TRBV9|-|TRBD1|TRBJ1-1
CASSVGPRQGVTEAFF
TGTGCCAGCAGCGTAGGGCCGAGACAGGGGGTAACTGAAGCTTTCTTT
>TRBV19|-|-|TRBJ1-3
CASSMRLSSGNTIYF
TGTGCCAGTAGTATGAGGTTGAGCTCTGGAAACACCATATATTTT
>TRBV29-1|-|-|TRBJ2-2
CSVEGLLNTGELFF
TGCAGCGTTGAAGGGCTTTTGAACACCGGGGAGCTGTTTTTT
>TRBV6-2/TRBV6-3|-|TRBD2|TRBJ2-7
CASSYWAGNGTRGYEQYF
TGTGCCAGCAGTTACTGGGCAGGGAACGGGACTAGGGGCTACGAGCAGTACTTC
>TRBV6-5|-|TRBD1|TRBJ1-2
CASSYLQGGGYTF
TGTGCCAGCAGTTACCTTCAGGGGGGAGGCTACACCTTC
>TRBV2|-|-|TRBJ1-5
CASSGTNQPQHF
TGTGCCAGCAGTGGGACTAATCAGCCCCAGCATTTT
>TRBV7-9|few|-|TRBJ2-7
CASSPQAGFSSYEQYF
TGTGCCAGCAGCCCCCAGGCAGGGTTTAGCTCCTACGAGCAGTACTTC
>TRBV4-2|-|TRBD1|TRBJ2-7
CASSQVGQGTEQYF
TGTGCCAGCAGCCAAGTGGGACAGGGGACCGAGCAGTACTTC
>TRBV29-1|-|TRBD2|TRBJ2-7
CSVRSGSTYYEQYF
TGCAGCGTTCGAAGCGGGAGTACTTACTACGAGCAGTACTTC
>TRBV5-1|-|-|TRBJ1-3
CASSLTGTGNTIYF
TGCGCCAGCAGCTTGACGGGAACTGGAAACACCATATATTTT
>TRBV19|-|TRBD1|TRBJ1-1
CASSIDDRVGTEAFF
TGTGCCAGTAGTATAGACGACAGGGTGGGCACTGAAGCTTTCTTT
>TRBV13|-|-|TRBJ1-2
CASSFGGTEGYTF
TGTGCCAGCAGCTTTGGGGGGACGGAGGGCTACACCTTC